One and the same sample provided the 8 T cell receptor beta chains below, sequenced in a study of OX40 agonist ivuxolimab in advanced cancers. Assay: immunoSEQ multiplex PCR; the TCRdb copy retains only in-frame clones and omits some. Altogether 25,000 to 35,000 clones are present, more than 70% being singletons, with the ten largest covering 22%. Sequences were derived from CD4+ or CD8+ T cells sorted from blood, sampled in a trial of the OX40 agonist ivuxolimab. The source of these receptors is an adult with an advanced solid tumor such as melanoma, head and neck, liver or kidney cancer.

The chain carries TRBV9 and TRBJ2-1; weak D call: TRBD2 (7 bases). Germline V gene data show CDR1 as SGDLS and CDR2 as YYNGEE. The ends were cut back, 0 bases at V and 9 bases at J, with 19 bases in the middle. This CDR3 has 16 amino acids. The CDR3 loop reads CASSVGYAGALGEQFF. The CDR3, as DNA: TGTGCCAGCAGCGTAGGGTACGCGGGGGCCCTCGGTGAGCAGTTCTTC.

The J gene is TRBJ2-7, the V gene TRBV14; 7 bases line up with TRBD1. The CDR3 consists of 18 residues. Germline V gene sequence: CDR1 SGHDN, CDR2 FVKESK. The J segment lost 3 bases and the V segment lost 0 bases, leaving 14 bases of the junction unmatched. Written as DNA, the CDR3 is TGTGCCAGCAGCCAAGATCACCCACCCCTAGACAGGGTCTACGAGCAGTACTTC. Translation gives CASSQDHPPLDRVYEQYF. The variable domain in full, with the rest retrieved from reference TRBV14 and TRBJ2-7, is EAGVTQFPSHSVIEKGQTVTLRCDPISGHDNLYWYRRVMGKEIKFLLHFVKESKQDESGMPNNRFLAERTGGTYSTLKVQPAELEDSGVYFCASSQDHPPLDRVYEQYFGPGTRLTVT.

This clone was observed a few times. Here the CDR3 DNA reads TGTGCCAGCAGTTACTCGAGACGGGGGGTCTATGGCTACACCTTC. This gives the protein CASSYSRRGVYGYTF. The chain is built from TRBV6-5 and TRBJ1-2; a weak D match, TRBD1 (5 bases). The CDR3 has 15 residues. Trimming removed 0 bases from V and 4 bases from J, with 12 bases in between. Germline V gene sequence: CDR1 MNHEY, CDR2 SVGAGI.

The chain recombines TRBV4-2 with TRBJ2-1, with 7 bases that match TRBD2. There are 17 residues in the CDR3. The germline V gene has CDR1 LGHNA and CDR2 YNFKEQ. J was trimmed by 4 bases and V by 3 bases; bases with no gene match: 12. The CDR3 DNA sequence: TGTGCCAGCAGCCAGAACCTAGGGAGCGGGATATACAATGAGCAGTTCTTC. Its translation is CASSQNLGSGIYNEQFF.

The chain links TRBV5-1 to TRBJ2-1, with 9 bases aligning to TRBD1. Germline lookup yields CDR1 SGHRS and CDR2 YFSETQ. The CDR3 is 17 residues long. V shed 4 bases, J shed 5 bases, and the junction held 13 bases outside the gene matches. CDR3 sequence: CASSTTPGQGPNNEQFF. CDR3 DNA: TGCGCCAGCAGCACTACTCCGGGACAGGGACCCAACAATGAGCAGTTCTTC. The variable domain in full, with the rest retrieved from reference TRBV5-1 and TRBJ2-1, is KAGVTQTPRYLIKTRGQQVTLSCSPISGHRSVSWYQQTPGQGLQFLFEYFSETQRNKGNFPGRFSGRQFSNSRSEMNVSTLELGDSALYLCASSTTPGQGPNNEQFFGPGTRLTVL.

The chain links TRBV5-1 to TRBJ2-7; D might be TRBD2 (6 bases). Germline values: CDR1 SGHRS, CDR2 YFSETQ. Deletions cut 5 bases from V and 1 base from J, with 10 bases between. The CDR3 contains 13 residues. The CDR3 coding sequence is TGCGCCAGCAGGCGGGACCTATCCTACGAGCAGTACTTC. Translated, it gives CASRRDLSYEQYF.

The chain joins TRBV6-5 to TRBJ2-1; 7 bases align to TRBD2. V was pared by 6 bases and J by 3 bases, with 8 bases of the junction left unmatched. The CDR3 totals 15 residues. Per the germline V gene, CDR1 is MNHEY and CDR2 is SVGAGI. DNA for the CDR3: TGTGCCAGCAGCATCTTCGCGGGAGTCTACAATGAGCAGTTCTTC. Its translation: CASSIFAGVYNEQFF.

In nucleotides, the CDR3 is TGTGCCAGCAAGGGGAAGCGGGGGGGATACGAGCAGTACTTC. Amino acid sequence: CASKGKRGGYEQYF. The chain links TRBV6-1 to TRBJ2-7, with TRBD2 matching 10 bases. Trimming took 7 bases from V and 4 from J; bases not matched to a gene: 7. The V gene's germline CDR1 is MNHNS and CDR2 SASEGT. The CDR3 length is 14 residues.